These 8 T cell receptor beta chains came from one sample sequenced in a study of blood T cell repertoires in COVID-19. The repertoire was sequenced with immunoSEQ multiplex PCR; TCRdb's copy has only in-frame clones and lacks some. Altogether 120,000 or so clones are present, about 80% being singletons, with the ten largest covering 3.8%. The sample taken for sequencing was peripheral blood. Receptors originate from a woman older than 75 with acute or convalescent COVID-19.

This sequence joins TRBV28 and TRBJ2-5; 7 nucleotides match TRBD1. Germline assignment: CDR1 MDHEN and CDR2 SYDVKM. The CDR3 loop spans 14 amino acids. Trimming cost V 5 bases and J 1 base; bases outside gene matches: 4. Here the CDR3 reads CASSTGTVQETQYF. The CDR3, as DNA: TGTGCCAGCAGTACGGGGACAGTCCAAGAGACCCAGTACTTC.

This clone was seen once. This sequence joins TRBV2 and TRBJ2-3; 13 bases map to TRBD2. The CDR3 extends over 17 amino acids. CDR1 is SNHLY, CDR2 FYNNEI, per germline. The V segment lost 6 bases and the J segment 6 bases; nucleotides outside the gene matches: 12. The CDR3 spells CASSGSLAGGPKDTQYF. CDR3 in DNA: TGTGCCAGCAGCGGCTCACTAGCGGGGGGGCCGAAGGATACGCAGTATTTT.

The chain joins TRBV19 to TRBJ2-5; 10 bases line up with TRBD2. The CDR3 totals 16 residues. Trimming took 2 bases from V and 1 from J; bases not matched to a gene: 4. CDR1 LNHDA and CDR2 SQIVND come from the germline V gene (reference sequence). Written as DNA, the CDR3 is TGTGCCAGTAGTATAAGTAGCGGGGGGCCCCAAGAGACCCAGTACTTC. This encodes CASSISSGGPQETQYF.

CDR3 nucleotide sequence: TGTGCCAGCAGTAGGACAGGGGTGACTGAAGCTTTCTTT. This codes for CASSRTGVTEAFF. The genes are TRBV12-3 or TRBV12-4 and TRBJ1-1, with 9 bases that match TRBD1. CDR3 size: 13 residues. J was trimmed by 5 bases and V by 5 bases; bases with no gene match: 3.

The V gene is TRBV28, the J gene TRBJ2-3; D gene unclear. The CDR3 consists of 15 residues. Germline lookup yields CDR1 MDHEN and CDR2 SYDVKM. The V and J ends lost 2 bases and 0 bases respectively, with 9 bases between them. The CDR3 loop is CASSLPTRSTDTQYF. The CDR3 DNA sequence: TGTGCCAGCAGTTTACCGACAAGAAGCACAGATACGCAGTATTTT.

The chain uses TRBV3-1 (or the pseudogene TRBV3-2) and TRBJ2-7; D perhaps matches TRBD1 (5 bases). The germline gives CDR1 LGHDT, CDR2 YNNKEL (reference sequence). This CDR3 contains 13 residues. Trimming took 1 base from V and 5 from J, leaving 9 bases between them. The DNA for the CDR3 is TGTGCCAGCAGCCAAGGGGGCTGGGACGAGCAGTACTTC. This codes for CASSQGGWDEQYF.

Note on this clone: One end of the junction does not line up with germline, which may come from a read error. V gene TRBV29-1 combines with J gene TRBJ1-2; no clear D. Germline values: CDR1 SQVTM, CDR2 ANQGSEA. CDR3 length: 8 amino acids. The CDR3 coding sequence is TGCAGCGTTGCAGGCTACACTTTC. Translated: CSVAGYTF. The full variable domain, in which reference TRBV29-1 and TRBJ1-2 provide the parts outside the CDR3, is SAVISQKPSRDICQRGTSLTIQCQVDSQVTMMFWYRQQPGQSLTLIATANQGSEATYESGFVIDKFPISRPNLTFSTLTVSNMSPEDSSIYLCSVAGYTFGSGTRLTVV.

The sample holds a few counts of this clone. The chain is built from TRBV11-2 and TRBJ2-1, with 7 bases matching TRBD2. Looked up from germline, CDR1 is SGHAT and CDR2 is FQNNGV. The ends lost 8 bases at V and 10 bases at J; junction bases unmatched: 11. This CDR3 region has 13 residues. This CDR3 is CASWGGESNEQFF. The CDR3 DNA sequence: TGTGCCAGCTGGGGGGGGGAGTCCAACGAGCAGTTCTTC.